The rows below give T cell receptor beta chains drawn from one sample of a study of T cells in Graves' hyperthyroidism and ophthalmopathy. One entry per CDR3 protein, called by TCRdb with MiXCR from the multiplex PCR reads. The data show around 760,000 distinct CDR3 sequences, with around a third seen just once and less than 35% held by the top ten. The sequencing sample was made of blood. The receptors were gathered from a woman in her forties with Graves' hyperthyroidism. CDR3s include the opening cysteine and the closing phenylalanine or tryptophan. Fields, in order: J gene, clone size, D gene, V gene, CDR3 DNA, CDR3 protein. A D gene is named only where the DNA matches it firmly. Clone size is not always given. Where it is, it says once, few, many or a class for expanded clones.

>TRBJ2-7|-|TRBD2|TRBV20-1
TGCAGTGCTAGATACCCTAGCGGGGAGGACAAGCAGTACTTC
CSARYPSGEDKQYF
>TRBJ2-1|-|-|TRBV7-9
TGTGCCAGCAGCTTAGCCCCGGGCATCAATGGGCAGTTCTTC
CASSLAPGINGQFF
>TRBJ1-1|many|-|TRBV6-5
TGTGCCAGCACGGGGATGTCGAACACTGAAGCTTTCTTT
CASTGMSNTEAFF
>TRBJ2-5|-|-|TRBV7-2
TGTGCCAGCAGCCTGTTGGCCAGGGTTTCCCAATTGGAGACCCAGTACTTC
CASSLLARVSQLETQYF
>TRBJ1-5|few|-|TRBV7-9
TGTGCCAGCAGCCAAGCCGGTTACGGCGGGAGCAATCAGCCCCAGCATTTT
CASSQAGYGGSNQPQHF
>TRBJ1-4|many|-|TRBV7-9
TGTGCCAGCAGCTTCCAGCGGGAGGGGAGTAGGACTAATGAAAAACTGTTTTTT
CASSFQREGSRTNEKLFF
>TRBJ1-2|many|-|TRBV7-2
TGTGCCAGCAGCTCGGGGGGCGCGTATCCCTATGGCTACACCTTC
CASSSGGAYPYGYTF
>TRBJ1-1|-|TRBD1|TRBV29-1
TGCAGCGTCCAACCGGGACAGGGGGCTTTCTTT
CSVQPGQGAFF
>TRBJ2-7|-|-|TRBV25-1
TGTGCCAGCTCACCAAGGTGGCGAGACAGAGAGTGCGAGCAGTACTTC
CASSPRWRDRECEQYF
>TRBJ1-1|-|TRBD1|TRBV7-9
TGTGCCAGCAGCCAGGATGGGACAGGGCCTTTGAACACTGAAGCTTTCTTT
CASSQDGTGPLNTEAFF
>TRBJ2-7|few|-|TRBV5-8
TGTGCCAGCAGCGGGGCGGGGCGTTACGAGCAGTACTTC
CASSGAGRYEQYF
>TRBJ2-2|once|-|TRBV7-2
TGTGCCAGCAGCTTAATTTCGGACAGAGTTAACACCGGGGAGCTGTTTTTT
CASSLISDRVNTGELFF
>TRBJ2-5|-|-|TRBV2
TGTGCCAGCATAGGAGCGAACCAAGAGACCCAGTACTTC
CASIGANQETQYF
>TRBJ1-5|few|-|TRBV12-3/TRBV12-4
TGTGCCAGCAGTTTTAAAGCCAATCAGCCCCAGCATTTT
CASSFKANQPQHF
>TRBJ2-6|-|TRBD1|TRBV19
TGTGCCAGCAGTTTCCTACGGACAGGGGGCCCCTTTGGGGCCAACGTCCTGACTTTC
CASSFLRTGGPFGANVLTF
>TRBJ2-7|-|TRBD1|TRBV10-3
TGTGCCATCAGTGAGGCCGGCGGACAGGGCCCCTACGAGCAGTACTTC
CAISEAGGQGPYEQYF
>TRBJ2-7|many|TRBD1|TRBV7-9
TGTGCCAGCAGCTTGACAGGGGTTGGGAACGAGCAGTACTTC
CASSLTGVGNEQYF